This T cell receptor (beta chain) was recorded in a study of response to subunit inactivated influenza vaccine. The study's findings and limits: The authors offered the suggestion that each seasonal influenza vaccination recruits few new T cells.

Germline V gene data show CDR1 as SGHTA and CDR2 as FQGNSA. Trimming pared 4 bases from V and 2 bases from J, leaving 5 bases between. CDR3 length equals 12 residues. This clonotype was observed at least ten times. Its antigen is unidentified. TCRdb redid the calling of the RT-PCR reads with MiXCR, one entry per CDR3 protein. The table shows hundreds of thousands of distinct CDR3 sequences, with around 9.9% occurring only once. This receptor was identified in a middle-aged man who received an inactivated influenza vaccine. The sample was PBMCs from blood, taken 45 days after vaccination. This chain connects TRBV7-2 to TRBJ1-2; D gene uncertain. The CDR3 DNA sequence: TGTGCCAGCAGCTCGACCAACTATGGCTACACCTTC. It specifies CASSSTNYGYTF.